The source of this T cell receptor beta chain is a study of CD8+ T cells in alopecia areata. Study as a whole: Twice a day, 5 to 10 mg of oral tofacitinib was administered to treated patients.

Points on this clone: The antigen remains undetermined. This sample includes further DNA sequences coding for the same CDR3.

The sample's treatment: oral pan-JAK inhibitor, 5-10 mg twice daily. The study, taken as a whole, reports: One nonresponder leaves baseline CD8+ expansion's link to response uncertain. Scalp and blood samples kept many expanded lesional clones throughout tofacitinib.

The sequencing template was cDNA reverse transcribed from extracted RNA. Measured with immunoSEQ multiplex PCR; TCRdb has only the in-frame clones, and not every one. This table has more than 90,000 clones, roughly 50% appearing once. This CDR3 has 13 amino acids. Per germline, CDR1 GTSNPN and CDR2 SVGIG (reference sequence). V was clipped by 1 base and J by 1 base, with 5 bases between them. Material: CD8+ T cells sorted from blood, obtained at week 24, from a patient treated with tofacitinib. The origin of this receptor is a human donor with alopecia areata. This chain links TRBV30 with TRBJ1-3; D is unresolved. CDR3 bases: TGTGCCTGGAGTGAGAATTCTGGAAACACCATATATTTT. Its translation is CAWSENSGNTIYF. Full variable domain (outside the CDR3, taken from reference TRBV30 and TRBJ1-3): SQTIHQWPATLVQPVGSPLSLECTVEGTSNPNLYWYRQAAGRGLQLLFYSVGIGQISSEVPQNLSASRPQDRQFILSSKKLLLSDSGFYLCAWSENSGNTIYFGEGSWLTVV.